The 20 T cell receptor beta chains below come from one sample, sequenced in a study of graft-versus-host responses after intestinal transplantation. Antigen specificity for these receptors is unknown. The data were produced by immunoSEQ multiplex PCR, yet TCRdb's version contains in-frame clones alone and is incomplete. In the table there are around 110,000 clones, approximately 90% of which are singletons. Sequencing used unstimulated CD4+ T cells sorted from spleen or lymph node cells, obtained before intestinal transplant. These receptors all stem from a human donor who received an intestinal transplant.

CDR3 sequence: CASSRDLNTEAFF. In nucleotides, the CDR3 is TGTGCCAGCAGCCGGGACTTGAACACTGAAGCTTTCTTT. The J gene is TRBJ1-1, the V gene TRBV6-5; D is possibly TRBD1 (5 bases). This CDR3 is 13 amino acids long. Trimming took 6 bases from V and 0 from J, leaving 8 bases between them. Germline V CDR1 and CDR2: MNHEY, SVGAGI.

V gene TRBV7-7 combines with J gene TRBJ2-2, with 11 bases lining up with TRBD1. The CDR3 is made up of 14 amino acids. J lost 5 bases, V lost 6 bases, and 2 bases had no gene match. Germline V CDR1 and CDR2: SSHAT, FNYEAQ (reference sequence). The CDR3 coding sequence is TGTGCCAGCAGTAGGGACAGGGGGACCGGGGAGCTGTTTTTT. Its protein is CASSRDRGTGELFF.

J is TRBJ2-3 and V is TRBV10-1, with 8 nucleotides matching TRBD2. The ends lost 5 bases at V and 3 bases at J; junction bases unmatched: 1. Per the germline V gene, CDR1 is WNHNN and CDR2 is SYGVQD (reference sequence). The CDR3 consists of 13 residues. The CDR3 spells CASSPGGTDTQYF. The CDR3 DNA sequence: TGCGCCAGCAGTCCGGGGGGGACAGATACGCAGTATTTT.

The CDR3 spells CATSRDLSDKQYF. CDR3 nucleotides: TGTGCCACCAGCAGAGATCTCTCAGATAAGCAGTACTTC. The genes are TRBV15 and TRBJ2-7; D remains ambiguous. Germline V gene data show CDR1 as LNHNV and CDR2 as YYDKDF (reference sequence). The CDR3 has 13 residues. Trimming pared 0 bases from V and 8 bases from J, leaving 11 bases between.

The chain uses TRBV9 and TRBJ1-2; D is uncertain. V gave up 4 bases and J gave up 3 bases, with 10 bases separating them. Germline V CDR1 and CDR2: SGDLS, YYNGEE. The CDR3 length is 13 residues. The CDR3 loop reads CASSPQLDYGYTF. The CDR3 DNA reads TGTGCCAGCAGCCCCCAACTCGACTATGGCTACACCTTC. Variable domain in full (rest from reference TRBV9 and TRBJ1-2): DSGVTQTPKHLITATGQRVTLRCSPRSGDLSVYWYQQSLDQGLQFLIQYYNGEERAKGNILERFSAQQFPDLHSELNLSSLELGDSALYFCASSPQLDYGYTFGSGTRLTVV.

The rearrangement joins TRBV28 to TRBJ2-1, with TRBD2 identical over 10 bases. V lost 5 bases, J lost 5 bases, and 6 bases stayed unmatched. Germline V lookup: CDR1 MDHEN, CDR2 SYDVKM. The CDR3 is made up of 15 amino acids. As DNA, the CDR3 is TGTGCCAGCAGTCCACAACTAGCGGGACACAATGAGCAGTTCTTC. It yields the protein CASSPQLAGHNEQFF.

Of note for this clone: One end of the junction is discordant with germline, which a read error may explain. This chain connects TRBV30 to TRBJ1-1; 9 bases are a match to TRBD1. CDR3 length equals 12 residues. Germline V gives CDR1 GTSNPN, CDR2 SVGIG (reference sequence). The CDR3 protein is CAWGQGNPEAFF. The CDR3 bases are TGTGCCTGGGGACAGGGGAACCCTGAAGCTTTCTTT.

V is TRBV19 and J is TRBJ2-2; D remains ambiguous. V was shortened by 4 bases and J by 0 bases, with 12 bases between the two germline ends. The CDR3 totals 16 residues. Germline CDR1 LNHDA, CDR2 SQIVND (reference sequence). This CDR3 reads CASSSRQNANTGELFF. Written as DNA, the CDR3 is TGTGCCAGTAGTAGTAGACAAAACGCGAACACCGGGGAGCTGTTTTTT.

The genes are TRBV9 and TRBJ1-3, with TRBD1 matching 9 bases. The germline CDR1 and CDR2 sequences are SGDLS and YYNGEE. The V segment lost 0 bases and the J segment 0 bases; nucleotides outside the gene matches: 7. The CDR3 consists of 18 residues. CDR3 region: CASSVGGTGLSSGNTIYF. DNA of the CDR3: TGTGCCAGCAGCGTAGGGGGGACAGGGCTTAGCTCTGGAAACACCATATATTTT.

The chain combines TRBV27 with TRBJ1-2; tentatively, D is TRBD1 (6 bases). CDR3 size: 14 residues. Germline lookup yields CDR1 MNHEY and CDR2 SMNVEV (reference sequence). Trimming pared 5 bases from V and 4 bases from J, leaving 14 bases between. CDR3 loop: CASSSKDRIYGYTF. CDR3 sequence (DNA): TGTGCCAGCAGTAGCAAGGACAGAATCTATGGCTACACCTTC.

This chain links TRBV7-2 with TRBJ2-3, with 7 bases identical to TRBD2. Germline CDR1 SGHTA, CDR2 FQGNSA. The CDR3 is 15 residues long. Losses at the gene ends were 5 bases for V and 3 bases for J; bases not matched to a gene: 8. The CDR3 nucleotides are TGTGCCAGCAGCCGGGGGGACCGAGCGACAGATACGCAGTATTTT. Protein: CASSRGDRATDTQYF.

The chain links TRBV6-5 to TRBJ1-3, with D possibly matching TRBD1 (6 bases). The V and J ends lost 4 bases and 0 bases respectively, with 10 bases between them. This CDR3 comprises 15 residues. CDR1 is MNHEY and CDR2 is SVGAGI in the germline V gene. CDR3 sequence: CASSSTGYSGNTIYF. CDR3 sequence (DNA): TGTGCCAGCAGTTCCACAGGGTACTCTGGAAACACCATATATTTT.

The V call is TRBV15, the J call TRBJ2-3; unclear D gene. The CDR3 contains 15 residues. With 0 bases removed from V and 2 bases from J, the gap between germline ends came to 9 bases. Germline CDR1 and CDR2: LNHNV and YYDKDF (reference sequence). The chain's CDR3 is CATSRDLQNTDTQYF. The CDR3 nucleotides are TGTGCCACCAGCAGAGATTTACAGAACACAGATACGCAGTATTTT.

The chain uses TRBV19 and TRBJ1-1; TRBD1 matches 8 bases. Per the germline V gene, CDR1 is LNHDA and CDR2 is SQIVND (reference sequence). This CDR3 has 14 amino acids. Trimming took 3 bases from V and 4 from J; bases not matched to a gene: 4. The CDR3 sequence: CASSMYTGGTEAFF. The CDR3 coding sequence is TGTGCCAGTAGTATGTACACAGGGGGCACTGAAGCTTTCTTT.

The chain has TRBV11-1 and TRBJ2-1; TRBD2 aligns across 7 bases. Germline CDR1 SGHAT, CDR2 FQDESV (reference sequence). V lost 5 bases, J lost 2 bases, and 3 bases stayed unmatched. The CDR3 is 14 amino acids. The CDR3 sequence is CASSAGTTYNEQFF. CDR3 sequence (DNA): TGTGCCAGCAGCGCCGGGACTACCTACAATGAGCAGTTCTTC.

This rearrangement joins TRBV5-1 to TRBJ2-5, with no clear D. The V end lost 0 bases, the J end lost 2 bases, and 8 bases lay between the germline ends. This CDR3 region has 14 residues. From germline, CDR1 is SGHRS and CDR2 YFSETQ. The CDR3 loop reads CASSLAVAQETQYF. The CDR3 DNA reads as TGCGCCAGCAGCTTGGCCGTGGCTCAAGAGACCCAGTACTTC. The complete variable domain, with remaining parts taken from reference TRBV5-1 and TRBJ2-5, reads KAGVTQTPRYLIKTRGQQVTLSCSPISGHRSVSWYQQTPGQGLQFLFEYFSETQRNKGNFPGRFSGRQFSNSRSEMNVSTLELGDSALYLCASSLAVAQETQYFGPGTRLLVL.

The chain employs TRBV28 and TRBJ1-2; weak D call: TRBD1 (6 bases). The CDR3 sequence is 14 residues long. Trimming took 7 bases from V and 2 from J, leaving 14 bases between them. Germline values: CDR1 MDHEN, CDR2 SYDVKM. The CDR3 reads CASTYRVTNYGYTF. DNA of the CDR3: TGTGCCAGCACCTACAGGGTGACGAACTATGGCTACACCTTC.

The V call is TRBV7-2, the J call TRBJ2-1, with TRBD1 matching 10 bases. Germline CDR1 and CDR2: SGHTA and FQGNSA. With V trimmed by 5 bases and J by 7 bases, 11 bases remained unmatched. CDR3 length: 16 amino acids. The CDR3 region is CASSPDRGRVRNEQFF. The CDR3 coding sequence is TGTGCCAGCAGCCCCGACAGGGGGCGGGTGAGGAATGAGCAGTTCTTC.

This sequence joins TRBV2 and TRBJ2-5, with 9 bases fitting TRBD2. With V trimmed by 6 bases and J by 9 bases, 11 bases remained unmatched. CDR3 length: 14 amino acids. Germline CDR1 is SNHLY and CDR2 is FYNNEI. Written as DNA, the CDR3 is TGTGCCAGCAGGAATCAGCGGGGGGACCTGGCCCAGTACTTC. Amino acid sequence: CASRNQRGDLAQYF.

CDR3 in DNA: TGTGCCAGCAGCTTCCGCCAGGGAGATACGCAGTATTTT. Translating it yields CASSFRQGDTQYF. The V call is TRBV7-6, the J call TRBJ2-3; D is perhaps TRBD1 (5 bases). The germline gives CDR1 SGHVS, CDR2 FNYEAQ. There are 13 residues in the CDR3. V was shortened by 3 bases and J by 5 bases, with 9 bases between the two germline ends.